Ten or more counts support the clone carrying this T cell receptor beta chain. Its antigen is undetermined. Patients were all untreated before their thyroid surgery. This sample stems from a study of metastatic and nonmetastatic thyroid tumors. Looking at the study overall: Repertoire comparisons spanned blood and tumor or nodule tissue from malignant and benign thyroid patients. The study's findings and limits: As reported, TCR beta diversity in blood and tumor was significantly higher in malignant thyroid tumors than in benign nodules.

Under the authors' procedure: A distant-metastasis classifier for papillary thyroid cancer was built using CDR3 differences across clinicopathological groups. TCRdb re-clonotyped the PCR reads via MiXCR. None of the V and J calls come from the authors' own analysis; TCRdb made them. The sample holds approximately 14,000 clones, roughly 34% seen once. Germline lookup yields CDR1 LNHNV and CDR2 YYDKDF (reference sequence). J lost 7 bases, V lost 5 bases, and 7 bases had no gene match. This CDR3 is built from 14 residues. Sequenced material: tumor tissue. The chain joins TRBV15 to TRBJ1-1; the match to TRBD1 covers 10 bases. This sequence was found in a male donor with papillary thyroid cancer or a benign thyroid nodule (not recorded which). Some clones in this sample may be carry-over from other donors' samples. The DNA for the CDR3 is TGTGCCACCAGCGTAAGGACAGGGGGATTTGAAGCTTTCTTT. It yields the protein CATSVRTGGFEAFF. The whole variable domain, filled in from reference TRBV15 and TRBJ1-1, reads DAMVIQNPRYQVTQFGKPVTLSCSQTLNHNVMYWYQQKSSQAPKLLFHYYDKDFNNEADTPDNFQSRRPNTSFCFLDIRSPGLGDTAMYLCATSVRTGGFEAFFGQGTRLTVV.